This T cell receptor (beta chain) derives from a study of cytomegalovirus exposure and HLA in healthy donors. The donors formed part of the roughly 120-subject validation cohort, distinct from the approximately 670-subject first cohort. General study points: The TCR clusters that emerged in the first cohort tended, a later analysis found, to co-occur in the 110 or so validation repertoires. In vitro checks showed that three CMV-associated chains really do target CMV antigens. Listed as cytomegalovirus-associated were 150 or so TCR beta chains.

TCRdb's copy holds only in-frame clones and misses some; the assay was immunoSEQ multiplex PCR. Found here are under 400,000 clones, roughly 88% of them singletons; the top ten hold roughly 0.83%. Notes on this clone: Its matching antigen is unknown.

CDR1 is MGHRA, CDR2 YSYEKL, per germline. The CDR3 has 16 residues. The ends were cut back, 1 base at V and 0 bases at J, with 13 bases in the middle. V usage is TRBV4-1 and J usage is TRBJ2-7; tentative D call: TRBD2 (6 bases). The sample consisted of PBMCs. This clonotype was obtained from a young woman in good health and CMV-seronegative. This chain's CDR3 is CASSQGDLVSSYEQYF. DNA of the CDR3: TGCGCCAGCAGCCAAGGGGACTTGGTAAGCTCCTACGAGCAGTACTTC.